The clone carrying this T cell receptor (beta chain) has just a few counts. The antigen remains undetermined. This specimen comes from a study of beta chain features in type 1 diabetes. Study as a whole: Analysis included 100 million to 110 million sorted cells drawn from all samples.

Study-wide findings and caveats: VDJ junctions in type 1 diabetes patients carried more deletions and fewer insertions. Patients with Type 1 diabetes showed moderately but significantly shorter TCRB CDR3s in all four CD4+ subsets. Any HLA type influence on TCRB rearrangement was left unresolved here.

Reverse transcription of all isolated RNA meant that expressed TCRB transcripts were sequenced. Libraries were prepared by immunoSEQ multiplex PCR; TCRdb keeps only in-frame clonotypes and omits some of them. In the table there are about 160,000 clones, roughly 8% of which are singletons. The germline gives CDR1 SGHDN, CDR2 FVKESK. Losses at the gene ends were 0 bases for V and 5 bases for J; bases not matched to a gene: 6. This CDR3 is 15 amino acids long. The chain couples TRBV14 to TRBJ2-5; 7 positions agree with TRBD2. This TCR was recovered from a woman aged 40 to 49 with type 1 diabetes. Source material: central memory CD4+ T cells from blood. This chain's CDR3 is CASSQDSGRRETQYF. CDR3 nucleotide sequence: TGTGCCAGCAGCCAAGACTCCGGGAGGAGGGAGACCCAGTACTTC.